These 5 T cell receptor beta chains came from one sample sequenced in a study of a mutant IDH1 vaccine in newly diagnosed glioma. TCRdb's copy holds only in-frame clones and misses some; the assay was immunoSEQ multiplex PCR. The sample carries tens of thousands of clones, around 80% recorded once. These TCRs' antigens remain unknown. Time point of the sample: week 11, during vaccination. All doses held 300 ug of mutant IDH1 20-mer peptide, with topical imiquimod. Sequencing was performed on PBMCs, taken from a glioma patient whose treatment included an IDH1 peptide vaccine. These receptors were collected from a man between 45 and 60 years old with glioma.

The chain recombines TRBV7-4 with TRBJ1-5; D is unresolved. CDR3 length: 20 residues. The germline V gene encodes CDR1 SGHVT and CDR2 SQSDAQ. The CDR3 region is CPRPALGQHPELYSNQPQHF. CDR3 DNA sequence: TGTCCCCGACCAGCGCTGGGCCAGCATCCCGAATTGTATAGCAATCAGCCCCAGCATTTT.

V usage is TRBV7-9 and J usage is TRBJ2-3; 11 bases agree with TRBD2. CDR1 is SEHNR and CDR2 is FQNEAQ in the germline V gene (reference sequence). Trimming took 2 bases from V and 3 from J; bases not matched to a gene: 4. There are 16 residues in the CDR3. The CDR3 loop is CASSLRIAGGTDTQYF. CDR3 DNA sequence: TGTGCCAGCAGCTTACGAATAGCGGGAGGGACAGATACGCAGTATTTT.

The chain has TRBV11-2 and TRBJ1-1; D is possibly TRBD1 (6 bases). The CDR3 consists of 12 residues. With 6 bases removed from V and 10 bases from J, the gap between germline ends came to 15 bases. The germline gives CDR1 SGHAT, CDR2 FQNNGV. CDR3: CASRIQGPRAFF. For the CDR3, the DNA is TGTGCCAGCAGGATTCAGGGGCCGAGAGCTTTCTTT.

The chain carries TRBV2 and TRBJ1-5; D is unresolved. Germline CDR1 is SNHLY and CDR2 is FYNNEI. V lost 1 base to trimming and J lost 3 bases, with 7 bases between them. This CDR3 spans 14 amino acids. CDR3 DNA: TGTGCCAGCAGTGAAGGAGAGTCCAATCAGCCCCAGCATTTT. This encodes CASSEGESNQPQHF.

V and J are TRBV11-2 and TRBJ1-2, with TRBD1 matching over 10 bases. The CDR3 loop spans 13 amino acids. The trim removed 5 bases at V and 7 bases at J, leaving 4 bases unmatched. Germline CDR1 is SGHAT and CDR2 is FQNNGV. CDR3 DNA sequence: TGTGCCAGCAGCATGGACAGGGGGACTGGCTACACCTTC. Amino acids: CASSMDRGTGYTF. The whole variable domain, filled in from reference TRBV11-2 and TRBJ1-2, reads EAGVAQSPRYKIIEKRQSVAFWCNPISGHATLYWYQQILGQGPKLLIQFQNNGVVDDSQLPKDRFSAERLKGVDSTLKIQPAKLEDSAVYLCASSMDRGTGYTFGSGTRLTVV.